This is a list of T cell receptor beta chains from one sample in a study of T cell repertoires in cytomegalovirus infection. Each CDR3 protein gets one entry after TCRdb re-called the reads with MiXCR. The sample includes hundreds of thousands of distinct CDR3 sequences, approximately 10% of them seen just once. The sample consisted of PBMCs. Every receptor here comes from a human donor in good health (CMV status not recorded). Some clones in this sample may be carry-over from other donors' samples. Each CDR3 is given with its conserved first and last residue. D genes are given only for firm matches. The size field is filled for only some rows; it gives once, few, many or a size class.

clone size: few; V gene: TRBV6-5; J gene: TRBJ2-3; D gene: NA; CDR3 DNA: TGTGCCAGCAGGGGAAGCGGAGACAGCACAGATACGCAGTATTTT; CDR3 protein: CASRGSGDSTDTQYF
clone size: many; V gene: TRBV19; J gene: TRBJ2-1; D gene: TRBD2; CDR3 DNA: TGTGCCAGTAGTAGACTAGCGGGAGTGGATGAGCAGTTCTTC; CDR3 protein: CASSRLAGVDEQFF
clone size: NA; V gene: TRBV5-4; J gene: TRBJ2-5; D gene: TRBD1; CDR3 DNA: TGTGCCAGCAGCTTGGAACAGGGGCGCCAGGAGACCCAGTACTTC; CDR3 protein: CASSLEQGRQETQYF
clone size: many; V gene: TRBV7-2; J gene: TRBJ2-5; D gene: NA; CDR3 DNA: TGTGCCAGCAGCATCCAAGAGACCCAGTACTTC; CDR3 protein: CASSIQETQYF
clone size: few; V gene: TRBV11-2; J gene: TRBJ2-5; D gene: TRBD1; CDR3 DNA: TGTGCCAGCAGCGGCGGGACAGGGTGGGAGACCCAGTACTTC; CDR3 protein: CASSGGTGWETQYF
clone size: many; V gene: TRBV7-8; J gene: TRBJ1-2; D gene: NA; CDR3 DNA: TGTGCCAGCAGCCCCTACGGGGGTGACTATGGCTACACCTTC; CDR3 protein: CASSPYGGDYGYTF
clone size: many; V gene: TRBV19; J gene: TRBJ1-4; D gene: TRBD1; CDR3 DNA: TGTGCCAGTAGTTCCGCGACAGGGCCCGGGGAAAAACTGTTTTTT; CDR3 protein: CASSSATGPGEKLFF
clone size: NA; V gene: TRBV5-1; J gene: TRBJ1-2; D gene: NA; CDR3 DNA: TGCGCCAGCAGCTTCTACAGGGAGGATGGCTACACCTTC; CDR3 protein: CASSFYREDGYTF
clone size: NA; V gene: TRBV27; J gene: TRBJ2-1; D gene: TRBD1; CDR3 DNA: TGTGCCAGCAGTCTCGGCGGGGACAGGCGATACAATGAGCAGTTCTTC; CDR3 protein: CASSLGGDRRYNEQFF
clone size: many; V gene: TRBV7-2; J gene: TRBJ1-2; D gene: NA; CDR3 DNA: TGTGCCAGCAGCTTAGGTTCACACACAGGCTACACCTTC; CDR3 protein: CASSLGSHTGYTF
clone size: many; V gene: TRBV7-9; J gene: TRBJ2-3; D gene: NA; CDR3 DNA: TGTGCCAGCAGCTTAATCTACCTGAAAGCAGATACGCAGTATTTT; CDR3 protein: CASSLIYLKADTQYF
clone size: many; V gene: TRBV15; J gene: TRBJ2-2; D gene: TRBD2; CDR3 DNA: TGTGCCACGGCGGGAGGGGGACTCAGCTGGGGACGGGAAACCGGGGAGCTGTTTTTT; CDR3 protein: CATAGGGLSWGRETGELFF
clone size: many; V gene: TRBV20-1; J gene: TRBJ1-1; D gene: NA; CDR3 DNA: TGCAGTGCTAGGGAGGACCCGAACACTGAAGCTTTCTTT; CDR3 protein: CSAREDPNTEAFF
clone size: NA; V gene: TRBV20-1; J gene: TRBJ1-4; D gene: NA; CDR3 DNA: TGCAGTGCTAGAGTAGTAGGTCAAACTAATGAAAAACTGTTTTTT; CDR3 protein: CSARVVGQTNEKLFF
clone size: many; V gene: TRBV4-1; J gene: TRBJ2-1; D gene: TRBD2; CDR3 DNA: TGCGCCAGCAGCCAGTCCGGGACTAGCGGGGGAAACAATGAGCAGTTCTTC; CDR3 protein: CASSQSGTSGGNNEQFF
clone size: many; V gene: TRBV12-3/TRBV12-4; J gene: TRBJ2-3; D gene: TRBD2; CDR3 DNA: TGTGCCAGCAGTCCCCGGACATCATCCGGGGGGGATACGCAGTATTTT; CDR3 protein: CASSPRTSSGGDTQYF
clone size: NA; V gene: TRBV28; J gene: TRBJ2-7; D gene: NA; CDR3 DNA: TGTGCCAGCAGTTCAGGACTCGGACGTGACGACGAGCAGTACTTC; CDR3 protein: CASSSGLGRDDEQYF
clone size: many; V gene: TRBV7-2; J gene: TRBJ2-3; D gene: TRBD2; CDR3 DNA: TGTGCCAGCAGCTCGACTAGCGGGTTCACAGATACGCAGTATTTT; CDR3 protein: CASSSTSGFTDTQYF
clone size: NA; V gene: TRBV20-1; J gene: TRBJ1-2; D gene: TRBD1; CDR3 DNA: TGCAGTGCCCGGACAGGGATAGGCTATGGCTACACCTTC; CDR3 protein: CSARTGIGYGYTF
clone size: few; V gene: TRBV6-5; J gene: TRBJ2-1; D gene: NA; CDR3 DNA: TGTGCCAGCAGTTACTCGGCTCAGGGCTCCTACAATGAGCAGTTCTTC; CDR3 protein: CASSYSAQGSYNEQFF
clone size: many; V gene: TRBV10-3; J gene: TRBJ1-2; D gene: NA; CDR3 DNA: TGTGCCATCAGTGAGGGGAGCCATTTTGGCTACACCTTC; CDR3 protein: CAISEGSHFGYTF
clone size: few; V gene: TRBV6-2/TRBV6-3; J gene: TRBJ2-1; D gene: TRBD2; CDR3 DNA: TGTGCCAGCAGTTACGGGAGCGGGAGCAATGAGCAGTTCTTC; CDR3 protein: CASSYGSGSNEQFF
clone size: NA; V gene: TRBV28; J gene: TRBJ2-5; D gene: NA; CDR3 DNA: TGTGCCAGCAGCGGGTACCAAGAGACCCAGTACTTC; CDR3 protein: CASSGYQETQYF
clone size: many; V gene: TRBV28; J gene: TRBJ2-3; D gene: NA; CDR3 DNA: TGTGCCAGCAGTGTGACCACAGATACGCAGTATTTT; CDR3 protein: CASSVTTDTQYF
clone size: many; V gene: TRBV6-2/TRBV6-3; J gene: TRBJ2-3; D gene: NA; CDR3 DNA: TGTGCCAGCAGTGAGGACTGGGCAGATACGCAGTATTTT; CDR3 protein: CASSEDWADTQYF
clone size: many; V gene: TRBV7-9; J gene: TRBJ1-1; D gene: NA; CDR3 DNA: TGTGCCAGCAGCGAAGGGGGGGGGAACACTGAAGCTTTCTTT; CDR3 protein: CASSEGGGNTEAFF
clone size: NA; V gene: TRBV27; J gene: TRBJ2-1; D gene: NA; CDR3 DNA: TGTGCCAGCTTTCGGGCGGGCTCCTACAATGAGCAGTTCTTC; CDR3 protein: CASFRAGSYNEQFF
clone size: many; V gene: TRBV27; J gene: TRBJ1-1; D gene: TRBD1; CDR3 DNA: TGTGCCAGCAGTTTGACAGGGAGAGTCACTGAAGCTTTCTTT; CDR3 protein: CASSLTGRVTEAFF
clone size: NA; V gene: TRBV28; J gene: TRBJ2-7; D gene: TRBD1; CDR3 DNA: TGTGCCAGCAGTTTGACACCGGGACAGAGGGACTTC; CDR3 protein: CASSLTPGQRDF
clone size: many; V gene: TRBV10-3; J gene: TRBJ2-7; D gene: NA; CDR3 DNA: TGTGCCATCAAGGACAGCTCACAAGATCAGCAGTACTTC; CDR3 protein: CAIKDSSQDQQYF
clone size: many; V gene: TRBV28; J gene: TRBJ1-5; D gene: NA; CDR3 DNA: TGTGCCAGCAGTTTCTGGAATCAGCCCCAGCATTTT; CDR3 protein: CASSFWNQPQHF
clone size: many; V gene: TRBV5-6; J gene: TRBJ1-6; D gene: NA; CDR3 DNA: TGTGCCAGCAGCTTGTACGGAACTGAGACCCTCCACTTT; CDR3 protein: CASSLYGTETLHF
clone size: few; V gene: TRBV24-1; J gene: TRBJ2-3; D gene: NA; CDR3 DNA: TGTGCCACCAGTGACCCGCAGGCATCTTTCACAGATACGCAGTATTTT; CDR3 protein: CATSDPQASFTDTQYF
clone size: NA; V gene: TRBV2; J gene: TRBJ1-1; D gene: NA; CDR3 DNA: TGTGCCAGCAGTGATACGGGGGGGGATACTGAAGCTTTCTTT; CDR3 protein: CASSDTGGDTEAFF
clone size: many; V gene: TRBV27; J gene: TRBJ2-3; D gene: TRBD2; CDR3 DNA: TGTGCCAGCAGTCCGCCTTTCGCGGGAGGCCGTTTGGGTCCGCAGTATTTT; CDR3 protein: CASSPPFAGGRLGPQYF
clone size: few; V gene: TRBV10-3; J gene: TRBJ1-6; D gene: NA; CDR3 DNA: TGTGCCATCAGGGGAGGGTTCGTAGGACCCCTCCACTTT; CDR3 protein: CAIRGGFVGPLHF
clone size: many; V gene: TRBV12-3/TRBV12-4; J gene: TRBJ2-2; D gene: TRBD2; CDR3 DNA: TGTGCCAGCACCAGAGGACTAGCGGGGGCCGGGGAGCTGTTTTTT; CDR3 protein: CASTRGLAGAGELFF
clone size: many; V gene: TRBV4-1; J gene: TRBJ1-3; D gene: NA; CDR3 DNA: TGCGCCAGCAGCCACGGACTGATCTCTGGAAACACCATATATTTT; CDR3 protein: CASSHGLISGNTIYF
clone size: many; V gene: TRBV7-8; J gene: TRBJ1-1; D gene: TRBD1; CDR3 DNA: TGTGCCAGCAACTCCAGGGGGGCAAGAACTGAAGCTTTCTTT; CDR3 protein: CASNSRGARTEAFF
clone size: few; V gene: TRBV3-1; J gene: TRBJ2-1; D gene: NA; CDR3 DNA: TGTGCCAGCAGCAGGGGGGGGCCCGGGACGAATGAGCAGTTCTTC; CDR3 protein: CASSRGGPGTNEQFF
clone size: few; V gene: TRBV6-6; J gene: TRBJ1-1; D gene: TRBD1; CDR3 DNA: TGTGCCAGCAGTCAGCGACAGGGGCGAGAGAAGAACACTGAAGCTTTCTTT; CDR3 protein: CASSQRQGREKNTEAFF
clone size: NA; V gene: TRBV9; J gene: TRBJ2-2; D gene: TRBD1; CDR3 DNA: TGTGCCAGCAGCTACCGACAGGGTAGTCTCACCGGGGAGCTGTTTTTT; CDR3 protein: CASSYRQGSLTGELFF
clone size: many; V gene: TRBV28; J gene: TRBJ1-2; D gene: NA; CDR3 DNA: TGTGCCAGCAGCTATCGGACTTTAGGGAATGGCTACACCTTC; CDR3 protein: CASSYRTLGNGYTF
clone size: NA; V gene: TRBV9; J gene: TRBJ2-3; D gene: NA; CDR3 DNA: TGTGCCAGCACCCAGGGGCTAGCCCTTACAGATACGCAGTATTTT; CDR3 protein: CASTQGLALTDTQYF
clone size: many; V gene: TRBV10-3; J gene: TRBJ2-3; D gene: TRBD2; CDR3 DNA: TGTGCCATCGGCGGGACTAGCGGCACAGATACGCAGTATTTT; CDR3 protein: CAIGGTSGTDTQYF
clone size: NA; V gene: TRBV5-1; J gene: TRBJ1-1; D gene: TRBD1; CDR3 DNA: TGCGCCAGCAGGTTACAGGGGTTAGAAGCTTTCTTT; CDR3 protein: CASRLQGLEAFF
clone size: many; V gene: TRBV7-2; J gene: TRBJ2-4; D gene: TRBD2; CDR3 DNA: TGTGCCAGCAGCTCTAGCGGGAGGACCCGAGGGAACATTCAGTACTTC; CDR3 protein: CASSSSGRTRGNIQYF
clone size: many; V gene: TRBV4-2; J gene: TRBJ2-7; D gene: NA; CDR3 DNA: TGTGCCAGCAGCCAAGGGCCGCCCGACCCTACCTACGAGCAGTACTTC; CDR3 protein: CASSQGPPDPTYEQYF
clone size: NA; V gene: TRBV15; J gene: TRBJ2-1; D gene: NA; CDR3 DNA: TGTGCCACCAGCAAAGGGGGCGGGGTAGCCGGATATGAGCAGTTCTTC; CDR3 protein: CATSKGGGVAGYEQFF
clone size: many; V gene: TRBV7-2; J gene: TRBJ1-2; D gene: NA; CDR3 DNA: TGTGCCAGCAGCTTAGGGGCCAGGGTGGGGTATGGCTACACCTTC; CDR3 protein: CASSLGARVGYGYTF
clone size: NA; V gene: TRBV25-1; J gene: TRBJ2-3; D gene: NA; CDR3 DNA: TGTGCCAGCAGTGAAGTCAACAGCGAAAGCACAGATACGCAGTATTTT; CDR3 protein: CASSEVNSESTDTQYF